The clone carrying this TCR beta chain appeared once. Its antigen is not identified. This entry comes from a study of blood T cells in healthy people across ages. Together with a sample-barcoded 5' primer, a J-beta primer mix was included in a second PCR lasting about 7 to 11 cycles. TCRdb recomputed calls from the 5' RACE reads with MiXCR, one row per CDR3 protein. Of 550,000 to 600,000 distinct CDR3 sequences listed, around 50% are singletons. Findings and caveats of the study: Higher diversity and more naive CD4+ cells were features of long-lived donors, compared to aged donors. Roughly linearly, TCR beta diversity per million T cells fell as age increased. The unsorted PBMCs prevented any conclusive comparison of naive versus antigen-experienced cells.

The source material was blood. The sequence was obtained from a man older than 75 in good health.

The CDR3 nucleotides are TGTGCCAGCAGCTTAGCGGGGGAAATCTACAATGAGCAGTTCTTC. This translates into CASSLAGEIYNEQFF. The gene calls are TRBV13 and TRBJ2-1; D possibly corresponds to TRBD2 (6 bases). The ends were cut back, 1 base at V and 3 bases at J, with 10 bases in the middle. The CDR3 has 15 residues. The germline V gene has CDR1 PRHDT and CDR2 FYEKMQ (reference sequence).